This T cell receptor (beta chain) was retrieved from a study of cytomegalovirus exposure and HLA in healthy donors. General observations from the study: TCR beta V- and J-gene trimming, according to a later analysis, was linked to a missense DCLRE1C variant.

The PCR ran on 60 Vbeta and 13 Jbeta primers. Only in-frame clones appear in the TCRdb table, and some are missing; sequencing was by immunoSEQ multiplex PCR. This sample has some 130,000 clones, with about 80% found just once. Notes on this clone: Its antigen is not identified.

Germline V gene data show CDR1 as GTSNPN and CDR2 as SVGIG (reference sequence). The CDR3 extends over 13 amino acids. Trimming removed 7 bases from V and 3 bases from J, with 13 bases in between. The sequencing input was PBMCs. J is TRBJ1-3 and V is TRBV30; possibly TRBD1 for D (6 bases). This TCR came from a male donor in good health and CMV-seropositive. Here the CDR3 reads CAYGTPNGNTIYF. The CDR3 bases are TGTGCCTACGGGACACCGAATGGAAACACCATATATTTT.